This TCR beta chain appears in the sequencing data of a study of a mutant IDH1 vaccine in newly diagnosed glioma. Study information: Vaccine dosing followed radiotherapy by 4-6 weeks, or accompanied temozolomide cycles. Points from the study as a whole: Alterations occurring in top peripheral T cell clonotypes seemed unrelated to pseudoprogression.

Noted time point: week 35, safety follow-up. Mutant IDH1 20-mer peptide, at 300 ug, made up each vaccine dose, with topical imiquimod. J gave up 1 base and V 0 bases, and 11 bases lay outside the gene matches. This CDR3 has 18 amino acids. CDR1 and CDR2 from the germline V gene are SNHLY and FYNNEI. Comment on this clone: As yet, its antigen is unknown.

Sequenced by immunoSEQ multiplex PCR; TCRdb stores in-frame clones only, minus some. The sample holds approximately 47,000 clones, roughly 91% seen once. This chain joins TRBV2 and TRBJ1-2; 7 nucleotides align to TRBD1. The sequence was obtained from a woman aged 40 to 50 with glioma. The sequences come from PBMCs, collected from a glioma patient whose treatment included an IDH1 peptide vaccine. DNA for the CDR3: TGTGCCAGCAGTGAAGCTTATTCGGGACAGAGACATAACTATGGCTACACCTTC. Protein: CASSEAYSGQRHNYGYTF.